The 20 T cell receptor beta chains given below trace back to one sample, sequenced in a study of blood T cell repertoires in COVID-19. Clones were read by immunoSEQ multiplex PCR, and TCRdb kept only the in-frame ones, dropping some. This sample has over 200,000 clones, with roughly 87% found just once. The sequencing input was peripheral blood. These TCRs come from a man aged 35 to 55 with active or convalescent COVID-19.

The J gene is TRBJ1-6, the V gene TRBV2; tentative D call: TRBD1 (5 bases). The length of the CDR3 is 15 residues. Trimming took off 6 bases at V and 6 bases at J, with 15 bases between the two ends. CDR1 and CDR2 (germline): SNHLY, FYNNEI. Written as DNA, the CDR3 is TGTGCCAGCAGCGTAGAGGGACTTTCTAATTCACCCCTCCACTTT. It is translated as CASSVEGLSNSPLHF. Drawing the rest from reference TRBV2 and TRBJ1-6, the complete variable domain is EPEVTQTPSHQVTQMGQEVILRCVPISNHLYFYWYRQILGQKVEFLVSFYNNEISEKSEIFDDQFSVERPDGSNFTLKIRSTKLEDSAMYFCASSVEGLSNSPLHFGNGTRLTVT.

The chain combines TRBV5-1 with TRBJ1-6, with D uncertain. This CDR3 comprises 17 residues. Trimming pared 0 bases from V and 2 bases from J, leaving 12 bases between. Germline V gives CDR1 SGHRS, CDR2 YFSETQ. The CDR3 DNA reads TGCGCCAGCAGCTTGGAGGCGGTGCCGACCTATAATTCACCCCTCCACTTT. It encodes CASSLEAVPTYNSPLHF. Complete variable domain (other parts from reference TRBV5-1 and TRBJ1-6): KAGVTQTPRYLIKTRGQQVTLSCSPISGHRSVSWYQQTPGQGLQFLFEYFSETQRNKGNFPGRFSGRQFSNSRSEMNVSTLELGDSALYLCASSLEAVPTYNSPLHFGNGTRLTVT.

This chain connects TRBV27 to TRBJ2-7, with a possible D match to TRBD2 (5 bases). Trimming took off 7 bases at V and 3 bases at J, with 16 bases between the two ends. The CDR3 spans 14 residues. Germline V gene data show CDR1 as MNHEY and CDR2 as SMNVEV (reference sequence). The CDR3 bases are TGTGCCAGCACCCCGTTTGGAGGCCTCTACGAGCAGTACTTC. Protein: CASTPFGGLYEQYF.

The genes are TRBV11-2 and TRBJ2-5; 14 positions match TRBD2. The V gene end was trimmed by 4 bases and the J gene end by 5 bases; junction bases not matched to a gene: 3. Germline values: CDR1 SGHAT, CDR2 FQNNGV. The CDR3 is 15 amino acids. The CDR3 is CASSSGTSGSETQYF. CDR3 sequence (DNA): TGTGCCAGCAGCTCTGGGACTAGCGGGAGTGAGACCCAGTACTTC. Combining the CDR3 with reference TRBV11-2 and TRBJ2-5 gives the whole variable domain EAGVAQSPRYKIIEKRQSVAFWCNPISGHATLYWYQQILGQGPKLLIQFQNNGVVDDSQLPKDRFSAERLKGVDSTLKIQPAKLEDSAVYLCASSSGTSGSETQYFGPGTRLLVL.

This clone was seen only a few times. The chain couples TRBV5-1 to TRBJ2-7; 9 bases match TRBD1. CDR3 length: 15 amino acids. Germline-derived CDR1 and CDR2 are SGHRS and YFSETQ. The trim removed 4 bases at V and 0 bases at J, leaving 5 bases unmatched. The CDR3 loop is CASSPGTGSSYEQYF. Here the CDR3 DNA reads TGCGCCAGCAGCCCCGGGACAGGGAGCTCCTACGAGCAGTACTTC.

The chain recombines TRBV30 with TRBJ1-5, with a weak D call TRBD1 (5 bases). Germline assignment: CDR1 GTSNPN and CDR2 SVGIG (reference sequence). The CDR3 contains 13 residues. With 3 bases removed from V and 2 bases from J, the gap between germline ends came to 8 bases. CDR3 sequence (DNA): TGTGCCTGGAGCGGGGGGGGCAATCAGCCCCAGCATTTT. It yields the protein CAWSGGGNQPQHF.

As regards this clone: At the DNA level, this CDR3 is encoded by other sequences in the same sample as well. The V and J genes are TRBV27 and TRBJ2-7; the D gene is possibly TRBD1 (6 bases). The V end lost 3 bases, the J end lost 3 bases, and 9 bases lay between the germline ends. Germline CDR1 MNHEY, CDR2 SMNVEV (reference sequence). CDR3 size: 13 residues. The chain's CDR3 is CASSLGRGYEQYF. Here the CDR3 DNA reads TGTGCCAGCAGTTTGGGCAGGGGCTACGAGCAGTACTTC.

This chain joins TRBV27 and TRBJ1-1; D may be TRBD1 (5 bases). This CDR3 spans 14 amino acids. Germline V CDR1 and CDR2: MNHEY, SMNVEV (reference sequence). Trimming shortened V by 4 bases and J by 2 bases, and 11 bases separated the two germline ends. The CDR3 nucleotides read TGTGCCAGCAGTTCTCGACAGCTCAACACTGAAGCTTTCTTT. As protein: CASSSRQLNTEAFF.

The table lists this clone with a count of one. This chain joins TRBV7-2 and TRBJ2-7, with 7 bases aligning to TRBD2. Trimming cost V 1 base and J 3 bases; bases outside gene matches: 3. CDR3 length: 14 amino acids. From germline, CDR1 is SGHTA and CDR2 FQGNSA. CDR3 loop: CASSLEGGSYEQYF. The CDR3 DNA reads as TGTGCCAGCAGCTTAGAGGGCGGGAGCTACGAGCAGTACTTC.

The CDR3 DNA sequence: TGTGCCAGCAGCCGTCTTGTCAGGGACGAGCAGTACTTC. Translating gives CASSRLVRDEQYF. The rearrangement uses TRBV7-2 and TRBJ2-7; D is possibly TRBD1 (5 bases). The CDR3 runs to 13 residues. V shed 5 bases and J shed 5 bases, with 13 bases lying between them. Germline CDR1 reads SGHTA; CDR2 reads FQGNSA.

The J gene is TRBJ1-1, the V gene TRBV2; perhaps TRBD1 as D (6 bases). Germline CDR1 reads SNHLY; CDR2 reads FYNNEI. V shed 8 bases and J shed 0 bases, with 10 bases lying between them. The CDR3 sequence is 13 residues long. In DNA, the CDR3 is TGTGCCAGCTCGAGGGACATGAACACTGAAGCTTTCTTT. This sequence encodes CASSRDMNTEAFF.

The CDR3 reads CASRTSGSTDTQYF. The DNA of the CDR3 is TGTGCCAGCAGGACTAGCGGGAGCACAGATACGCAGTATTTT. This rearrangement joins TRBV2 to TRBJ2-3; 10 bases map to TRBD2. There are 14 residues in the CDR3. CDR1 is SNHLY and CDR2 is FYNNEI in the germline V gene. Unmatched junction bases numbered 0, after V lost 6 bases and J lost 0 bases.

The genes are TRBV11-2 and TRBJ2-1, with TRBD2 identical over 11 bases. Unmatched junction bases numbered 1, after V lost 3 bases and J lost 3 bases. CDR3 length: 15 amino acids. The germline V gene encodes CDR1 SGHAT and CDR2 FQNNGV. Here the CDR3 reads CASSLGTSGYNEQFF. As DNA, the CDR3 is TGTGCCAGCAGCTTGGGGACTAGCGGCTACAATGAGCAGTTCTTC.

The chain is built from TRBV6-5 and TRBJ2-2; TRBD2 matches 12 bases. Trimming cost V 5 bases and J 4 bases; bases outside gene matches: 2. Germline V gives CDR1 MNHEY, CDR2 SVGAGI. The CDR3 is made up of 15 amino acids. The CDR3 coding sequence is TGTGCCAGCAGTCGACTAGCGGGGGCCACCGGGGAGCTGTTTTTT. Protein: CASSRLAGATGELFF.

The V gene is TRBV28, the J gene TRBJ1-2; unclear D gene. The V end lost 8 bases, the J end lost 3 bases, and 13 bases lay between the germline ends. The CDR3 is made up of 13 amino acids. Germline-derived CDR1 and CDR2 are MDHEN and SYDVKM. The CDR3 here is CASLSVRDYGYTF. Written as DNA, the CDR3 is TGTGCCAGCTTGTCCGTGCGGGACTATGGCTACACCTTC.

The chain couples TRBV7-6 to TRBJ2-7, with 11 bases matching TRBD1. The CDR3 consists of 16 residues. The V gene's germline CDR1 is SGHVS and CDR2 FNYEAQ. The ends lost 5 bases at V and 4 bases at J; junction bases unmatched: 10. The CDR3 loop reads CASSPHGTGGRYEQYF. CDR3 sequence (DNA): TGTGCCAGCAGCCCACATGGGACAGGGGGTAGGTACGAGCAGTACTTC.

The chain employs TRBV18 and TRBJ2-3; weak D call: TRBD2 (5 bases). The CDR3 has 13 amino acids. V lost 4 bases to trimming and J lost 1 base, with 6 bases between them. Germline V gene lookup returns CDR1 KGHSH and CDR2 LQKENI. The CDR3 protein is CASSLGGTDTQYF. CDR3 nucleotides: TGTGCCAGCTCACTCGGGGGCACAGATACGCAGTATTTT. Drawing the rest from reference TRBV18 and TRBJ2-3, the complete variable domain is NAGVMQNPRHLVRRRGQEARLRCSPMKGHSHVYWYRQLPEEGLKFMVYLQKENIIDESGMPKERFSAEFPKEGPSILRIQQVVRGDSAAYFCASSLGGTDTQYFGPGTRLTVL.

This clone was counted only a few times. In DNA form, the CDR3 reads TGTGCCACCAGCAGAGATCGTCGGGGGTCAAATCGTCGCGGAAACACCATATATTTT. Protein product: CATSRDRRGSNRRGNTIYF. The gene calls are TRBV15 and TRBJ1-3; D is possibly TRBD1 (5 bases). V was trimmed by 0 bases and J by 4 bases, leaving 22 bases between them. The germline gives CDR1 LNHNV, CDR2 YYDKDF (reference sequence). CDR3 length equals 19 residues.

V usage is TRBV4-2 and J usage is TRBJ2-1; 12 positions agree with TRBD2. The trim removed 1 base at V and 6 bases at J, leaving 10 bases unmatched. The CDR3 loop spans 18 amino acids. Germline V gene data show CDR1 as LGHNA and CDR2 as YNFKEQ. CDR3 nucleotide sequence: TGTGCCAGCAGCCAAGCGGCGACTAGCGGGGGCCTCCTCAATGAGCAGTTCTTC. This translates into CASSQAATSGGLLNEQFF.

The rearrangement links TRBV27 to TRBJ1-5; D remains ambiguous. This CDR3 comprises 15 residues. Trimming cost V 6 bases and J 0 bases, with 12 bases left between them. Germline CDR1 MNHEY, CDR2 SMNVEV (reference sequence). As DNA, the CDR3 is TGTGCCAGCAGGTTTGGGCAGCTTAGCAATCAGCCCCAGCATTTT. It translates to CASRFGQLSNQPQHF.